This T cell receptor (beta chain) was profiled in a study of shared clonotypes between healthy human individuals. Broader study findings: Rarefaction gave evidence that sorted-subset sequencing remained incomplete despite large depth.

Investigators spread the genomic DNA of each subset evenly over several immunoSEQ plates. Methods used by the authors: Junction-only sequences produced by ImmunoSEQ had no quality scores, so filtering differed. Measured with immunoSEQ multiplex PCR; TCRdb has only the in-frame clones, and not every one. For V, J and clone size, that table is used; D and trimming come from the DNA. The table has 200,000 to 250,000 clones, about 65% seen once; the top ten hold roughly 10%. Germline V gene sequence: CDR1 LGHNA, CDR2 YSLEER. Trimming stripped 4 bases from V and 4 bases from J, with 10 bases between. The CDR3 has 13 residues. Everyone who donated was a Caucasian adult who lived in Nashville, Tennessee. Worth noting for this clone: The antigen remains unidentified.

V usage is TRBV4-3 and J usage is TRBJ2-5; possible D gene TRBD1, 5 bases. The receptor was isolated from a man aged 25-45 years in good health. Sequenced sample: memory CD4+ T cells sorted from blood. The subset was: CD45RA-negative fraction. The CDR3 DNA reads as TGCGCCAGCAGCCTGACCGACAGAGAGACCCAGTACTTC. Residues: CASSLTDRETQYF.